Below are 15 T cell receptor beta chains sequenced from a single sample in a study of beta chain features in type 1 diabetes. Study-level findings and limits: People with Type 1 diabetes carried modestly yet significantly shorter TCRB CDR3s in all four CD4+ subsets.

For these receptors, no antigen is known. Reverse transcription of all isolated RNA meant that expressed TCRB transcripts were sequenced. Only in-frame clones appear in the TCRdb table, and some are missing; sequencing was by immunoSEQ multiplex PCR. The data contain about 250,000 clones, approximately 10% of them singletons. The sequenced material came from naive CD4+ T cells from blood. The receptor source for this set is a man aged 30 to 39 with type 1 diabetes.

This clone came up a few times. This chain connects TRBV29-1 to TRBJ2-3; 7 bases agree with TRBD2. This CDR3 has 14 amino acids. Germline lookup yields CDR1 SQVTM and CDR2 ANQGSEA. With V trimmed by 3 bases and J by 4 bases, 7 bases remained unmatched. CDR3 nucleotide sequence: TGCAGCGTTGACATGGGGGGGGGACCAGATACGCAGTATTTT. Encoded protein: CSVDMGGGPDTQYF.

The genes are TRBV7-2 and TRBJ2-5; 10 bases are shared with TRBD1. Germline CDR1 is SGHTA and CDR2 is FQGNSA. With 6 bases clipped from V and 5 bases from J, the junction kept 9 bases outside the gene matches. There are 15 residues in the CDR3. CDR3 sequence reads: CASSSRTGGWETQYF. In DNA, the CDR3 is TGTGCCAGCAGTTCCCGGACAGGGGGTTGGGAGACCCAGTACTTC.

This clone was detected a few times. CDR3 in amino acids: CASSLDYFQETQYF. In DNA form, the CDR3 reads TGTGCCAGCAGCTTGGACTACTTCCAAGAGACCCAGTACTTC. The chain carries TRBV5-5 and TRBJ2-5, with D unresolved. The ends were cut back, 0 bases at V and 1 base at J, with 7 bases in the middle. The germline V gene encodes CDR1 SGHKS and CDR2 YYEKEE (reference sequence). The CDR3 contains 14 residues.

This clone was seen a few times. The CDR3 coding sequence is TGCGCCAGCAGCGAGACGACTAGCGGGGGGAAGGATGAGCAGTTCTTC. It codes for CASSETTSGGKDEQFF. This chain links TRBV5-1 with TRBJ2-1, with TRBD2 matching over 13 bases. The V and J ends lost 4 bases and 8 bases, in that order; junction bases with no gene match: 9. In germline, CDR1 is SGHRS, CDR2 YFSETQ. This CDR3 is built from 16 residues.

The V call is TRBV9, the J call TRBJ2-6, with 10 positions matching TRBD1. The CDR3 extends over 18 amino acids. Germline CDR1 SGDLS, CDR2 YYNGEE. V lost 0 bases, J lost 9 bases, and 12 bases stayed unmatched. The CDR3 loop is CASSVGREGTGVLNVLTF. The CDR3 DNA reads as TGTGCCAGCAGCGTAGGTAGAGAGGGGACAGGGGTCCTCAACGTCCTGACTTTC.

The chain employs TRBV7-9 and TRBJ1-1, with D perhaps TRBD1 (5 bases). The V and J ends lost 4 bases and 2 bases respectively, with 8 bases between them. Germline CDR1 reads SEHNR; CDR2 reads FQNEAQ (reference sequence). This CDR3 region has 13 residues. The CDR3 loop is CASSYQGNTEAFF. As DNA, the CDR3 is TGTGCCAGCAGCTACCAGGGTAACACTGAAGCTTTCTTT.

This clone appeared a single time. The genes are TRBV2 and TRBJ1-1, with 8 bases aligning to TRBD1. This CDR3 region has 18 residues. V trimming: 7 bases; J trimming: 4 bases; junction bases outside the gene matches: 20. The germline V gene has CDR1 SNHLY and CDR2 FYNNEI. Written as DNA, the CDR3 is TGTGCCAGCACTCCCCTCTGGGACAGGTCCTCCGCCGCCACTGAAGCTTTCTTT. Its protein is CASTPLWDRSSAATEAFF.

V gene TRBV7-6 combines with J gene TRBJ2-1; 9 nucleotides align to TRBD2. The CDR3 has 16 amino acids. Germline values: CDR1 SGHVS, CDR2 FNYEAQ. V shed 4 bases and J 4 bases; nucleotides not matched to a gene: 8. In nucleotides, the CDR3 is TGTGCCAGCAGCTATCCAACGACTAGCGGATACAATGAGCAGTTCTTC. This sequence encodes CASSYPTTSGYNEQFF.

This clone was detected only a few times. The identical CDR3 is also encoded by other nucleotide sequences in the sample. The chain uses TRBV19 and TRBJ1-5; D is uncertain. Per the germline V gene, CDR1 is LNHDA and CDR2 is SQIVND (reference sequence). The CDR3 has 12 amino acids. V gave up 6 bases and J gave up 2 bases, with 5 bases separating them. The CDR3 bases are TGTGCCAGTAGAGCGGGCAATCAGCCCCAGCATTTT. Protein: CASRAGNQPQHF.

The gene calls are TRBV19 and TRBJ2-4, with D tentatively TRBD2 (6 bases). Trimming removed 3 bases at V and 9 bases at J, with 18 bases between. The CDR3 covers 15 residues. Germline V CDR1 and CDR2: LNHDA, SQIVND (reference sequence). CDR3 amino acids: CASSMEGQGMSIQYF. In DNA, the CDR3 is TGTGCCAGTAGTATGGAGGGGCAGGGAATGAGCATTCAGTACTTC.

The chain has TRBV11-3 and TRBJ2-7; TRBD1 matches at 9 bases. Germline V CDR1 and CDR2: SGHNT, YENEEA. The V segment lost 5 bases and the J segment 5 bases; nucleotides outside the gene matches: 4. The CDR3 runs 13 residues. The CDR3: CASSVTGGNEQYF. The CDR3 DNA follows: TGTGCCAGCAGCGTCACAGGGGGCAACGAGCAGTACTTC.

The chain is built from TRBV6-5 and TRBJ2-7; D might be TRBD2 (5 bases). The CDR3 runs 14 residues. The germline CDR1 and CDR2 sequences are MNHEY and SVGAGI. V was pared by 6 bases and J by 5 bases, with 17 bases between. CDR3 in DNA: TGTGCCAGCAGCAAAGATTTTAAGAGGGACGAGCAGTACTTC. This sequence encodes CASSKDFKRDEQYF.

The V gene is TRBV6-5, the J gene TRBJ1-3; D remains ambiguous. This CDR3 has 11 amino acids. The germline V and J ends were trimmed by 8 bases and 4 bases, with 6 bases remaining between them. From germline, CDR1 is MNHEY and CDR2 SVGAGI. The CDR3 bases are TGTGCCAGCTCGCAGGGAAACACCATATATTTT. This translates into CASSQGNTIYF.

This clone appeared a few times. The CDR3 region has the DNA TGCAGCGTTGGGCCTGCCATGGAGTATTTT. Its protein product is CSVGPAMEYF. This chain uses TRBV29-1 with TRBJ2-3; D ambiguous. Looked up from germline, CDR1 is SQVTM and CDR2 is ANQGSEA. Between the trimmed V and J ends, which lost 4 bases and 13 bases, there was a span of 12 bases. This CDR3 contains 10 residues.

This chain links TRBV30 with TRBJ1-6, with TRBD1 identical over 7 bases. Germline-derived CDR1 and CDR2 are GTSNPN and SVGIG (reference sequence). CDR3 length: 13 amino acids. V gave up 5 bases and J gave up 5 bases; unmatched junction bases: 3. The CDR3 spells CAWGTVHNSPLHF. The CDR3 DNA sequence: TGTGCCTGGGGGACAGTTCATAATTCACCCCTCCACTTT.